This T cell receptor beta chain was sequenced during a study of patients and donors after allogeneic stem cell transplantation. Trimming shortened V by 5 bases and J by 3 bases, and 10 bases separated the two germline ends. This CDR3 has 13 residues. MiXCR was run by TCRdb on the RT-PCR reads, yielding one entry per CDR3 protein. The sample lists 800,000 to 1,000,000 distinct CDR3 sequences, 15% to 20% occurring once. The sequence was obtained from a human donor who was either an allogeneic HSCT recipient or a stem cell or donor lymphocyte infusion donor (not recorded which). It is not recorded whose cells these are; they may come from a transplant donor. Specimen: blood, either unsorted or a sorted T cell fraction (not recorded which). This chain connects TRBV12-3 or TRBV12-4 to TRBJ1-2; D may be TRBD1 (5 bases). DNA of the CDR3: TGTGCCAGCAGTCCGACAGAGGACTATGGCTACACCTTC. Translating it yields CASSPTEDYGYTF.